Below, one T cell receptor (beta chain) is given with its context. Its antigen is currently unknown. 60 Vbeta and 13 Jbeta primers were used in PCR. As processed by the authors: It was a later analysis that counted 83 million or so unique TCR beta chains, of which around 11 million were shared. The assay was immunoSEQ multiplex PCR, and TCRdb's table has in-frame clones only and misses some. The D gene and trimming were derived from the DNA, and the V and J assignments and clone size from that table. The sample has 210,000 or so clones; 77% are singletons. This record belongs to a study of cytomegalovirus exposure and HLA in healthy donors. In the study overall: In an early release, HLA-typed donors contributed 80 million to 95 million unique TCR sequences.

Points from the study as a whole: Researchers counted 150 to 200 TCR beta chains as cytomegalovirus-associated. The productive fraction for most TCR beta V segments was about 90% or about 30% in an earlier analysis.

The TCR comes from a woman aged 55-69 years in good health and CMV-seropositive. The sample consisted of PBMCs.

This chain's CDR3 is CASSYGQPHNEQFF. As DNA, the CDR3 is TGTGCCAGCAGTTATGGACAGCCTCACAATGAGCAGTTCTTC. V gene TRBV6-5 combines with J gene TRBJ2-1; TRBD1 is a possible D gene (6 bases). The V gene's germline CDR1 is MNHEY and CDR2 SVGAGI. With 3 bases removed from V and 5 bases from J, the gap between germline ends came to 11 bases. The CDR3 totals 14 residues.